This T cell receptor (beta chain) was sequenced for a study of long-term antiretroviral therapy in people with HIV. An immunoSEQ assay, version v3.0, was performed at survey level. Generated by immunoSEQ multiplex PCR, the TCRdb table keeps only in-frame clones and is missing some. The table has 20,000 to 30,000 clones, about 86% seen once; the top ten hold about 4.6%. Every one of the donors gave at least one pre-ART PBMC sample and at least two post-ART PBMC samples. Study-wide points: The study lacked data on ART adherence, viral resistance or therapy changes.

Comment on this clone: Its specificity is not known.

The V gene lost 2 bases and the J gene lost 2 bases, with 9 bases spanning the gap. Germline CDR1 is MDHEN and CDR2 is SYDVKM. The CDR3 contains 14 residues. The TCR comes from a man in his late teens or twenties with HIV. The chain has TRBV28 and TRBJ2-5; D remains unclear. The material sequenced was unsorted PBMCs, taken 3 years after starting antiretroviral therapy. The CDR3 DNA sequence: TGTGCCAGCAGTTTACACGGCAGGCAAGAGACCCAGTACTTC. The encoded protein is CASSLHGRQETQYF.